Below, 23 T cell receptor beta chains from the same sample are listed, as sequenced in a study of human T cells and chemical hapten exposure. Via MiXCR, TCRdb re-called the RACE reads, giving one row per CDR3 protein. Of 85,000 to 100,000 distinct CDR3 sequences in the sample, around 12% were seen once. Time point noted: patch test 1, 2 weeks after DPC sensitization. Treatment: therapeutic diphenylcyclopropenone sensitization with weekly scalp DPC. The source material was whole blood, sampled in connection with sensitization to the hapten diphenylcyclopropenone (DPC). The source is a woman in her 40s with alopecia areata. Some clones in this sample may be carry-over from other donors' samples.

This clonotype was seen more than once but under ten times. This chain connects TRBV12-3 or TRBV12-4 to TRBJ2-5; TRBD1 agrees at 7 bases. This CDR3 comprises 18 residues. V gave up 1 base and J gave up 1 base; unmatched junction bases: 12. The chain's CDR3 is CASSLEKYRGQTQETQYF. The DNA of the CDR3 is TGTGCCAGCAGTTTAGAGAAGTACAGGGGCCAGACCCAAGAGACCCAGTACTTC.

This clonotype was found many times. The chain links TRBV7-3 to TRBJ2-2; weak D call: TRBD2 (6 bases). CDR3 size: 14 residues. Germline values: CDR1 SGHTA, CDR2 FQGTGA. Deletions cut 6 bases from V and 6 bases from J, with 14 bases between. DNA for the CDR3: TGTGCCAGCAGTCAAGCCGGGGAGGCCGGGGAGCTGTTTTTT. Its translation is CASSQAGEAGELFF.

This clonotype was recorded many times. The rearrangement links TRBV28 to TRBJ1-3; D unresolved. V shed 5 bases and J shed 0 bases, with 11 bases lying between them. The germline CDR1 and CDR2 sequences are MDHEN and SYDVKM. The CDR3 runs to 15 residues. The CDR3 coding sequence is TGTGCCAGCAGTCAGACGACCTACTCTGGAAACACCATATATTTT. Protein product: CASSQTTYSGNTIYF.

This clonotype was counted only a few times. CDR3 protein: CATSEPGTSVNLFF. The CDR3 DNA is TGTGCCACCAGTGAGCCCGGGACTAGCGTGAATCTGTTCTTC. The gene calls are TRBV24-1 and TRBJ2-1, with TRBD2 identical over 10 bases. This CDR3 has 14 amino acids. Germline V gene data show CDR1 as KGHDR and CDR2 as SFDVKD. Trimming removed 4 bases from V and 15 bases from J; junction bases left unmatched: 11.

This clonotype was seen many times. This chain links TRBV9 with TRBJ2-1; 9 bases align to TRBD2. The CDR3 is 14 amino acids. J gave up 8 bases and V 4 bases, and 7 bases lay outside the gene matches. The germline gives CDR1 SGDLS, CDR2 YYNGEE. In DNA form, the CDR3 reads TGTGCCAGCAGCCCCCGACTAGCGGACCATGAGCAGTTCTTC. Residues: CASSPRLADHEQFF.

This clonotype has a handful of counts. V usage is TRBV24-1 and J usage is TRBJ2-3; D is perhaps TRBD2 (5 bases). This CDR3 is 15 amino acids long. Trimming removed 1 base at V and 2 bases at J, with 9 bases between. Germline CDR1 and CDR2: KGHDR and SFDVKD. The CDR3 DNA reads TGTGCCACCAGTGATTTCGCGGGTAACACAGATACGCAGTATTTT. It specifies CATSDFAGNTDTQYF.

This clonotype was detected only a few times. This sequence joins TRBV18 and TRBJ2-1; TRBD1 agrees at 10 bases. Germline CDR1 KGHSH, CDR2 LQKENI. The CDR3 runs 15 residues. V lost 2 bases and J lost 6; bases outside the gene matches: 4. This chain's CDR3 is CASSPRTGGSNEQFF. The CDR3 DNA reads TGTGCCAGCTCACCAAGGACAGGGGGAAGCAATGAGCAGTTCTTC. The variable domain in full, with the rest retrieved from reference TRBV18 and TRBJ2-1, is NAGVMQNPRHLVRRRGQEARLRCSPMKGHSHVYWYRQLPEEGLKFMVYLQKENIIDESGMPKERFSAEFPKEGPSILRIQQVVRGDSAAYFCASSPRTGGSNEQFFGPGTRLTVL.

This clonotype appeared many times. CDR3 loop: CASSPDRNTGELFF. In DNA, the CDR3 is TGTGCCAGCTCACCGGACAGAAACACCGGGGAGCTGTTTTTT. V is TRBV18 and J is TRBJ2-2; D may be TRBD1 (6 bases). The germline V gene has CDR1 KGHSH and CDR2 LQKENI. The V end lost 3 bases, the J end lost 2 bases, and 7 bases lay between the germline ends. CDR3 size: 14 residues.

J is TRBJ2-3 and V is TRBV5-1, with TRBD2 identical over 10 bases. Germline values: CDR1 SGHRS, CDR2 YFSETQ. The ends lost 4 bases at V and 4 bases at J; junction bases unmatched: 6. This CDR3 contains 15 residues. CDR3: CASSVELAGADTQYF. CDR3 DNA sequence: TGCGCCAGCAGCGTAGAGCTAGCGGGAGCAGATACGCAGTATTTT. Drawing the rest from reference TRBV5-1 and TRBJ2-3, the complete variable domain is KAGVTQTPRYLIKTRGQQVTLSCSPISGHRSVSWYQQTPGQGLQFLFEYFSETQRNKGNFPGRFSGRQFSNSRSEMNVSTLELGDSALYLCASSVELAGADTQYFGPGTRLTVL.

This rearrangement joins TRBV6-2 or TRBV6-3 to TRBJ2-3, with 10 nucleotides matching TRBD2. This CDR3 contains 15 residues. V trimming: 5 bases; J trimming: 2 bases; junction bases outside the gene matches: 4. CDR1 and CDR2 from the germline V gene are MNHEY and SVGEGT. CDR3 protein: CASSEGLADTDTQYF. Here the CDR3 DNA reads TGTGCCAGCAGTGAAGGACTAGCGGACACAGATACGCAGTATTTT.

This clonotype was counted only a few times. The rearrangement joins TRBV7-2 to TRBJ1-4; possible D gene TRBD1, 6 bases. Looked up from germline, CDR1 is SGHTA and CDR2 is FQGNSA. V shed 3 bases and J shed 8 bases, with 10 bases lying between them. The CDR3 totals 13 residues. The CDR3 coding sequence is TGTGCCAGCAGCTTCTACAGGGACGAAAAACTGTTTTTT. Protein sequence: CASSFYRDEKLFF.

This clonotype appeared many times. The chain joins TRBV11-2 to TRBJ2-5; possibly TRBD2 for D (5 bases). The CDR3 contains 13 residues. Germline V gene lookup returns CDR1 SGHAT and CDR2 FQNNGV. V lost 5 bases to trimming and J lost 2 bases, with 9 bases between them. This CDR3 is CASSRLLQETQYF. Here the CDR3 DNA reads TGTGCCAGCAGCCGACTACTGCAAGAGACCCAGTACTTC.

This clonotype was detected many times. The chain couples TRBV2 to TRBJ2-1; TRBD2 agrees at 11 bases. Germline V gene data show CDR1 as SNHLY and CDR2 as FYNNEI. Losses at the gene ends were 8 bases for V and 9 bases for J; bases not matched to a gene: 15. This CDR3 has 16 residues. DNA for the CDR3: TGTGCCAGCGTGAATAGCGGGAGGGCCTCCCTGGGTGAGCAGTTCTTC. Translating gives CASVNSGRASLGEQFF.

The chain uses TRBV6-1 and TRBJ1-1; D remains unclear. The germline V gene has CDR1 MNHNS and CDR2 SASEGT. Trimming pared 6 bases from V and 0 bases from J, leaving 2 bases between. The CDR3 extends over 11 amino acids. CDR3 DNA sequence: TGTGCCAGCAGAATGAACACTGAAGCTTTCTTT. Translated: CASRMNTEAFF.

The J gene is TRBJ1-1, the V gene TRBV14; D is unresolved. The CDR3 consists of 15 residues. Trimming took off 0 bases at V and 6 bases at J, with 14 bases between the two ends. The germline gives CDR1 SGHDN, CDR2 FVKESK. CDR3 sequence reads: CASSQEGRAFAEAFF. In nucleotides, the CDR3 is TGTGCCAGCAGCCAAGAGGGTCGGGCTTTCGCTGAAGCTTTCTTT.

This clonotype was seen repeatedly, ten times or more. The chain carries TRBV6-2 or TRBV6-3 and TRBJ2-2; TRBD2 is a possible D gene (6 bases). Trimming pared 5 bases from V and 4 bases from J, leaving 17 bases between. Germline CDR1 reads MNHEY; CDR2 reads SVGEGT. The CDR3 is 16 residues long. The CDR3 region has the DNA TGTGCCAGCAGTGGCCCCGGGGGACTTTTCACCGGGGAGCTGTTTTTT. Amino acids: CASSGPGGLFTGELFF.

The chain employs TRBV6-2 or TRBV6-3 and TRBJ2-1; 10 bases are a match to TRBD2. The trim removed 6 bases at V and 5 bases at J, leaving 4 bases unmatched. CDR3 length: 14 residues. From germline, CDR1 is MNHEY and CDR2 SVGEGT. The CDR3 DNA follows: TGTGCCAGCAGCCGGACTAGCGGTAACAATGAGCAGTTCTTC. Its translation is CASSRTSGNNEQFF.

This chain uses TRBV7-9 with TRBJ1-6, with a weak D call TRBD1 (5 bases). Looked up from germline, CDR1 is SEHNR and CDR2 is FQNEAQ (reference sequence). There are 15 residues in the CDR3. Trimming shortened V by 5 bases and J by 2 bases, and 10 bases separated the two germline ends. CDR3 region: CASSVYRPYNSPLHF. The CDR3 DNA sequence: TGTGCCAGCAGCGTGTACAGGCCCTATAATTCACCCCTCCACTTT.

The rearrangement joins TRBV12-3 or TRBV12-4 to TRBJ2-1, with 15 bases aligning to TRBD2. Germline trimming cut 6 bases from V and 8 bases from J; bases unmatched to any gene: 5. The CDR3 length is 15 residues. This CDR3 reads CASRRGLAGGYEQFF. The CDR3 region has the DNA TGTGCCAGCAGACGGGGACTAGCGGGAGGTTATGAGCAGTTCTTC.

There are many counts of this clonotype. The chain employs TRBV25-1 and TRBJ2-5; D not certain. Between the trimmed V and J ends, which lost 4 bases and 5 bases, there was a span of 11 bases. This CDR3 region has 13 residues. Germline assignment: CDR1 MGHDK and CDR2 SYGVNS. The DNA for the CDR3 is TGTGCCAGCAGTGGTTGGGCGGTGGAGACCCAGTACTTC. Translated, it gives CASSGWAVETQYF.

This clonotype was seen ten or more times. The J gene is TRBJ1-1, the V gene TRBV29-1, with D uncertain. V was shortened by 4 bases and J by 4 bases, with 13 bases between the two germline ends. CDR1 and CDR2 (germline): SQVTM, ANQGSEA. CDR3 length equals 13 residues. The CDR3 sequence: CSVGHSEGTEAFF. The CDR3 DNA is TGCAGCGTTGGACACAGCGAAGGCACTGAAGCTTTCTTT.

The chain couples TRBV27 to TRBJ2-3; 8 positions agree with TRBD2. V trimming: 5 bases; J trimming: 4 bases; junction bases outside the gene matches: 11. The CDR3 runs 16 residues. Germline values: CDR1 MNHEY, CDR2 SMNVEV (reference sequence). DNA of the CDR3: TGTGCCAGCAGTCCCGGGATAGCGGGGTGGGCAGATACGCAGTATTTT. Protein: CASSPGIAGWADTQYF.

CDR3 in DNA: TGCAGTGCTCGTACCGGGAGGTTCCAAGAGACCCAGTACTTC. It codes for CSARTGRFQETQYF. V and J are TRBV20-1 and TRBJ2-5; 7 bases map to TRBD2. CDR1 is DFQATT, CDR2 SNEGSKA, per germline (reference sequence). This CDR3 is built from 14 residues. V was pared by 5 bases and J by 1 base, with 7 bases of the junction left unmatched.